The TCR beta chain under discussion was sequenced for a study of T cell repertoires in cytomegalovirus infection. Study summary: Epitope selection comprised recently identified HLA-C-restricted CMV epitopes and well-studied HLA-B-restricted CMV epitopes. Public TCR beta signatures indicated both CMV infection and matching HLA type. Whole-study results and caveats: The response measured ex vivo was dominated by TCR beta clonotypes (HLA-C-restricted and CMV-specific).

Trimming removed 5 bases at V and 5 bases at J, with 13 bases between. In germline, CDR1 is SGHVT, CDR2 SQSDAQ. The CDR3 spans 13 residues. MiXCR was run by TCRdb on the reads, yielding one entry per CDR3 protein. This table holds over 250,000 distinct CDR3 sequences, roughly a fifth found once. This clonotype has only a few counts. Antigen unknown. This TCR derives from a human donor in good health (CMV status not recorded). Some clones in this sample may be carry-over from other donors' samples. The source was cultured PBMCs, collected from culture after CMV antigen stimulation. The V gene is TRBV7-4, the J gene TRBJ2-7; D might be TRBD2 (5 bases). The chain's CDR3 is CASSALLSDEQYV. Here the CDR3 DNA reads TGTGCCAGCAGCGCCTTACTTAGCGACGAGCAGTACGTC.